This T cell receptor (beta chain) was recovered during a study of identical twins. The CDR3 length is 16 residues. CDR1 and CDR2 (germline): MNHEY, SMNVEV (reference sequence). V gave up 6 bases and J gave up 0 bases; unmatched junction bases: 5. Through template switching, a universal primer site was introduced, and the cDNA contained unique molecular identifiers. Via MiXCR, TCRdb re-called the 5' RACE reads, giving one row per CDR3 protein. This sample has 1.5 million to 2 million distinct CDR3 sequences, with more than 30% found just once. As concerns this clonotype: Its antigen is currently unknown.

General study results and limits: Fewer insertions characterized abundant cord blood beta clonotypes, whereas memory repertoires showed none. Conclusions leaned on cross-sectional statistical analysis and did not track the same donors over time.

This rearrangement joins TRBV27 to TRBJ2-2; 9 nucleotides line up with TRBD1. The sequenced sample was cord blood. The receptor was derived from a newborn girl in good health. Written as DNA, the CDR3 is TGTGCCAGCAGCCCACAGGGGGCGACGAACACCGGGGAGCTGTTTTTT. Translated: CASSPQGATNTGELFF.